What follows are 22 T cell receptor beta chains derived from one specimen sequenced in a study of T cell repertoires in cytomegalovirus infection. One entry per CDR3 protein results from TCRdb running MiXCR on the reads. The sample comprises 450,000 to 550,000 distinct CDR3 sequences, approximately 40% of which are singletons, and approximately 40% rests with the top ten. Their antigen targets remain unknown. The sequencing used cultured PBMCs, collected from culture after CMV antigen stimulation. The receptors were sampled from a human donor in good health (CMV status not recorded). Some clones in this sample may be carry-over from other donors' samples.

The DNA of the CDR3 is TGTGCCAGCAGCTGGGGTTACACCGGGGAGCTGTTTTTT. It yields the protein CASSWGYTGELFF. J is TRBJ2-2 and V is TRBV7-9; D unclear. Trimming cost V 4 bases and J 3 bases, with 6 bases left between them. Per germline, CDR1 SEHNR and CDR2 FQNEAQ (reference sequence). The CDR3 extends over 13 amino acids.

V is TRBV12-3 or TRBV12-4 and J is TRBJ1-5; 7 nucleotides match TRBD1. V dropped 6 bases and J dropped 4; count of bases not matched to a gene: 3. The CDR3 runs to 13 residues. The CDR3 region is CASRKGQNQPQHF. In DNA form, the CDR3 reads TGTGCCAGCAGGAAGGGACAGAATCAGCCCCAGCATTTT.

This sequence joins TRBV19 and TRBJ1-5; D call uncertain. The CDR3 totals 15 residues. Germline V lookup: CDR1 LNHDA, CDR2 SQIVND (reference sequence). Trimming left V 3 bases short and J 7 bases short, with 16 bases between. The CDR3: CASSITFGSQQPQHF. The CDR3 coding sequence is TGTGCCAGTAGTATCACCTTCGGGTCGCAACAGCCCCAGCATTTT.

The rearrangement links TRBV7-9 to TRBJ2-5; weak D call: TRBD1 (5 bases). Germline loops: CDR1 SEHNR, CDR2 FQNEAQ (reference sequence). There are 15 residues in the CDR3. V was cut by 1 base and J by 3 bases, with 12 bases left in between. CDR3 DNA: TGTGCCAGCAGCTTAGTGGCAGGACAAAAAGAGACCCAGTACTTC. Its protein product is CASSLVAGQKETQYF.

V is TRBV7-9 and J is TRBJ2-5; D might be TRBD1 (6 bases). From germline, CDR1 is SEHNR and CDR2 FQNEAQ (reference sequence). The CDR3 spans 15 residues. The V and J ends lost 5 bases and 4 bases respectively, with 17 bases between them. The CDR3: CASSRPTGPGETQYF. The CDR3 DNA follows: TGTGCCAGCAGCAGACCCACAGGGCCGGGAGAGACCCAGTACTTC.

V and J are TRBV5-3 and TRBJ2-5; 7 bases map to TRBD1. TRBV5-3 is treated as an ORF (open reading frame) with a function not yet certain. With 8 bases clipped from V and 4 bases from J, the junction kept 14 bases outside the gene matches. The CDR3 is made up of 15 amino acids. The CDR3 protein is CASLPSGQPGETQYF. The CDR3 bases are TGTGCCAGCCTTCCCTCGGGACAGCCCGGAGAGACCCAGTACTTC.

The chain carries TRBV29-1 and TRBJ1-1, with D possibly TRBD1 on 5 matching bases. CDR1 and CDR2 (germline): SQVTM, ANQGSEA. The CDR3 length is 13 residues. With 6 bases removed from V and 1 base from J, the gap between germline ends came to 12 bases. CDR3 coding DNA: TGCAGCGTCGGGGGGGGTCGGAACACTGAAGCTTTCTTT. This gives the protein CSVGGGRNTEAFF.

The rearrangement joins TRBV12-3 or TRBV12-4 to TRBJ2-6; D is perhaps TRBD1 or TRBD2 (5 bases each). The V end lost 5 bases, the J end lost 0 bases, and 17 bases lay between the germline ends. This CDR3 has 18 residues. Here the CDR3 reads CASSPTRLGVSGANVLTF. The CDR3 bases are TGTGCCAGCAGTCCGACCAGGCTGGGGGTCTCTGGGGCCAACGTCCTGACTTTC.

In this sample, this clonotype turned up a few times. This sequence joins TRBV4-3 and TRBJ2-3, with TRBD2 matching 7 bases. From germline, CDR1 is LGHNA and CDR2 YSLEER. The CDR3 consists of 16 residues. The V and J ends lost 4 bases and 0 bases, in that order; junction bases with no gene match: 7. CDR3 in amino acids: CASSPGRTESTDTQYF. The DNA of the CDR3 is TGCGCCAGCAGCCCCGGGAGGACGGAGAGCACAGATACGCAGTATTTT.

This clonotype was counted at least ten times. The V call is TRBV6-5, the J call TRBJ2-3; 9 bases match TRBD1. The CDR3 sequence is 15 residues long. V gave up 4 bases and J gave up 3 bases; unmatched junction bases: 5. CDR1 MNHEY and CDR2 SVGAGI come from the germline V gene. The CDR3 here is CASSSSGTGTDTQYF. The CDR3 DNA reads TGTGCCAGCAGTTCATCGGGGACAGGGACAGATACGCAGTATTTT.

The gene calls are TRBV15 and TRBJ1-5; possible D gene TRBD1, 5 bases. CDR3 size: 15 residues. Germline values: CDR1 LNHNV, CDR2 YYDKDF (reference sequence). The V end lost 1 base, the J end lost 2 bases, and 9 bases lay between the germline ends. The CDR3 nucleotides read TGTGCCACCAGCAGAGCCGGAGGGGGCAATCAGCCCCAGCATTTT. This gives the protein CATSRAGGGNQPQHF.

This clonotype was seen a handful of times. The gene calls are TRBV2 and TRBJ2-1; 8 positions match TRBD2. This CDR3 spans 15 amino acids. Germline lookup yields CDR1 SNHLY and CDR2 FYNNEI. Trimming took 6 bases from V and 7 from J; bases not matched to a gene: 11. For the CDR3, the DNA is TGTGCCAGCAGCCTCTCGCGGGGGGTGGGGAATGAGCAGTTCTTC. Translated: CASSLSRGVGNEQFF.

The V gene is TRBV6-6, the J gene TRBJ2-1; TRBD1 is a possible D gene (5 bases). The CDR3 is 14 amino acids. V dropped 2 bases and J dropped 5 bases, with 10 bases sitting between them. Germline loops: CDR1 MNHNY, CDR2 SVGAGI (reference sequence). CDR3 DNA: TGTGCCAGCAGTTACCAGGTGGGGCACAATGAGCAGTTCTTC. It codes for CASSYQVGHNEQFF.

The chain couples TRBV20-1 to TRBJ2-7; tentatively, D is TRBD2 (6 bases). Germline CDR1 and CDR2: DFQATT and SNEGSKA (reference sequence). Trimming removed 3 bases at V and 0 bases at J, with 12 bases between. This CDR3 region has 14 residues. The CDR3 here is CSAREGRNSYEQYF. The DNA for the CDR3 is TGCAGTGCTAGGGAGGGTCGGAACTCCTACGAGCAGTACTTC.

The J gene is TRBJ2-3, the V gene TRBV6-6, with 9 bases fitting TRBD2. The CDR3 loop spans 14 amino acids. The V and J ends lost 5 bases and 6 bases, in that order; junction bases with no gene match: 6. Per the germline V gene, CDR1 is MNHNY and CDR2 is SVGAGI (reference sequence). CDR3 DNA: TGTGCCAGCAGTGACACTAGCGGGTCGGATACGCAGTATTTT. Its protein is CASSDTSGSDTQYF.

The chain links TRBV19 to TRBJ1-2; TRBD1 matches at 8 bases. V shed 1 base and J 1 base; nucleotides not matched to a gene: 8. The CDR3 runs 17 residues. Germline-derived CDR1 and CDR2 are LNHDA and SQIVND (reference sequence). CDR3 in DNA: TGTGCCAGTAGTATAGTACGGGACAGGATGAGTAACTATGGCTACACCTTC. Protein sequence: CASSIVRDRMSNYGYTF.

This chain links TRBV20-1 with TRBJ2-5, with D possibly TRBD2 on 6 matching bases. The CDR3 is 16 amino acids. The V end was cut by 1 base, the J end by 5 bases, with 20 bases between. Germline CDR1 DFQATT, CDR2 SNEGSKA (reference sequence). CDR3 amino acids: CSARVGPGDSRETQYF. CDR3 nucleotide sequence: TGCAGTGCTAGAGTGGGACCGGGAGATTCTAGGGAGACCCAGTACTTC.

This CDR3 is CASSRRGATGELFF. In nucleotides, the CDR3 is TGTGCCAGCAGTCGGCGGGGGGCAACCGGGGAGCTGTTTTTT. The chain employs TRBV6-8 and TRBJ2-2; TRBD2 aligns across 8 bases. CDR1 and CDR2 (germline): MNHGY, SAAAGT. With 5 bases clipped from V and 5 bases from J, the junction kept 4 bases outside the gene matches. The CDR3 runs to 14 residues.

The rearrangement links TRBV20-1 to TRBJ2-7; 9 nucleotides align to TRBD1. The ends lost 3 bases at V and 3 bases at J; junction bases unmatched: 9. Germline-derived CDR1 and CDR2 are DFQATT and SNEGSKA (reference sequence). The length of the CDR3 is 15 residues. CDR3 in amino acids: CSASPRDRVSYEQYF. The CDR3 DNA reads TGCAGTGCTAGCCCCCGGGACAGGGTAAGCTACGAGCAGTACTTC.

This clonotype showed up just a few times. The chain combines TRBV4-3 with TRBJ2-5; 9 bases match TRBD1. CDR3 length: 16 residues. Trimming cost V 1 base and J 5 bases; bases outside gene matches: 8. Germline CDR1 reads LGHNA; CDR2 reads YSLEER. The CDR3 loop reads CASSQGLGQGAETQYF. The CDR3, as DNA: TGCGCCAGCAGCCAAGGTTTGGGACAGGGAGCGGAGACCCAGTACTTC.

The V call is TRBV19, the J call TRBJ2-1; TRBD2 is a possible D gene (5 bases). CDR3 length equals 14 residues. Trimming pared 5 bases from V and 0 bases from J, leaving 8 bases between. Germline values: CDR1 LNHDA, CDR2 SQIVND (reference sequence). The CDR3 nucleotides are TGTGCCAGTAGTGGGAGAAGCTCCTACAATGAGCAGTTCTTC. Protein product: CASSGRSSYNEQFF.

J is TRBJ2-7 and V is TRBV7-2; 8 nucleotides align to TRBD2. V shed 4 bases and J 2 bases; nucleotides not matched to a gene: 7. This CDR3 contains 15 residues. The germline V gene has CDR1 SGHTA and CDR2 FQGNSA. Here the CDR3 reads CASSSLSGTPYEQYF. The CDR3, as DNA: TGTGCCAGCAGCTCCCTTAGCGGGACCCCCTACGAGCAGTACTTC.